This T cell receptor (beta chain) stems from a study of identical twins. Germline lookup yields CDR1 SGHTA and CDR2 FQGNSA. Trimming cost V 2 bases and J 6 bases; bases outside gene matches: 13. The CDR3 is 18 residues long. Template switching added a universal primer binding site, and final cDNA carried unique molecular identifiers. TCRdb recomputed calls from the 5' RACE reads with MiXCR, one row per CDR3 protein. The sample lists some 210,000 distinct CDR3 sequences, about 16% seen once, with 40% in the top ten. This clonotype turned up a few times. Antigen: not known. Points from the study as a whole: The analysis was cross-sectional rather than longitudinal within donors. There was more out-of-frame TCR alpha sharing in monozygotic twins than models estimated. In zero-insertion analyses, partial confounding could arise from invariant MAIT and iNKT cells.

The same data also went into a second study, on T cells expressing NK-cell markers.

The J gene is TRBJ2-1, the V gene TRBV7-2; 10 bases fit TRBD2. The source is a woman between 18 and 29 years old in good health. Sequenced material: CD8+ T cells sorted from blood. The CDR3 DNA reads TGTGCCAGCAGCTTATTGCTAGCGGGAGCCACGACCGGCAATGAGCAGTTCTTC. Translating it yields CASSLLLAGATTGNEQFF.